Listed here are 10 T cell receptor beta chains from one sample, sequenced in a study of CD8+CD57+ T cells in acquired aplastic anemia. Patients sequenced had flow cytometry evidence of CD8+CD57+ cell expansion. Both TCR beta VDJ combination and CDR3 sequence profiling were carried out. Genomic DNA was the template for this profiling. TCRdb re-called the reads through MiXCR, storing one row per CDR3 protein. This sample carries about 40,000 distinct CDR3 sequences, 63% of them seen once, and the ten largest clones take roughly 60%. Specimen: sorted CD4+, CD8+, or CD8+CD57+ T cells (not recorded which) from PBMCs. These receptors were taken from a human donor with aplastic anemia.

In regard to this clonotype: At one end the junction does not follow the germline gene, possibly because of a read error. The rearrangement joins TRBV6-1 to TRBJ2-7; no definite D call. The CDR3 extends over 14 amino acids. Germline loops: CDR1 MNHNS, CDR2 SASEGT. Written as DNA, the CDR3 is TGTGCCATCAGTCAAGACTCCGGCCCCTACGAGCAGTACTTC. Protein: CAISQDSGPYEQYF.

This rearrangement joins TRBV11-2 to TRBJ2-1; 10 bases match TRBD2. The V gene end was trimmed by 7 bases and the J gene end by 2 bases; junction bases not matched to a gene: 8. CDR3 length: 16 residues. Germline V gives CDR1 SGHAT, CDR2 FQNNGV. CDR3 amino acids: CASIRAGGMTYNEQFF. The CDR3 coding sequence is TGTGCCAGCATCAGAGCGGGAGGGATGACCTACAATGAGCAGTTCTTC.

J is TRBJ2-1 and V is TRBV3-1, with no clear D. Germline V gene lookup returns CDR1 LGHDT and CDR2 YNNKEL (reference sequence). The CDR3 covers 17 residues. The V end was cut by 3 bases, the J end by 5 bases, with 20 bases between. The CDR3, as DNA: TGTGCCAGCAGCCATCCTTCGACTCACCGTTCGGACAATGAGCAGTTCTTC. It translates to CASSHPSTHRSDNEQFF.

J is TRBJ2-7 and V is TRBV19; TRBD1 is a possible D gene (6 bases). CDR1 and CDR2 from the germline V gene are LNHDA and SQIVND (reference sequence). V was trimmed by 2 bases and J by 7 bases, leaving 15 bases between them. The CDR3 spans 14 residues. The CDR3 here is CASSIHEQGKEQYF. In DNA, the CDR3 is TGTGCCAGTAGTATACACGAACAGGGCAAGGAGCAGTACTTC.

The chain employs TRBV15 and TRBJ2-1; D remains unclear. The germline gives CDR1 LNHNV, CDR2 YYDKDF (reference sequence). The CDR3 contains 14 residues. The ends were cut back, 7 bases at V and 0 bases at J, with 10 bases in the middle. The CDR3 coding sequence is TGTGCCACCAAAAACAGTGCCTCCTACAATGAGCAGTTCTTC. As protein: CATKNSASYNEQFF.

This clonotype was counted at least ten times. The chain has TRBV19 and TRBJ1-5, with 8 positions matching TRBD1. Trimming cost V 4 bases and J 5 bases; bases outside gene matches: 4. The CDR3 totals 14 residues. Germline V gives CDR1 LNHDA, CDR2 SQIVND (reference sequence). CDR3 sequence reads: CASSTYRGDQPQHF. The CDR3 DNA follows: TGTGCCAGTAGTACGTACAGGGGGGATCAGCCCCAGCATTTT.

This chain joins TRBV15 and TRBJ2-5, with 12 bases matching TRBD2. Germline V CDR1 and CDR2: LNHNV, YYDKDF (reference sequence). CDR3 length equals 16 residues. The ends lost 4 bases at V and 1 base at J; junction bases unmatched: 4. The CDR3 DNA sequence: TGTGCCACCAGCATTACTAGCGGGGGGTTCCAAGAGACCCAGTACTTC. This sequence encodes CATSITSGGFQETQYF.

This clonotype showed up many times. V usage is TRBV2 and J usage is TRBJ1-3, with D hard to call. This CDR3 contains 14 residues. Trimming removed 2 bases at V and 0 bases at J, with 5 bases between. Looked up from germline, CDR1 is SNHLY and CDR2 is FYNNEI. CDR3 nucleotide sequence: TGTGCCAGCAGTGAAATGGGCTCTGGAAACACCATATATTTT. Translation: CASSEMGSGNTIYF.

J is TRBJ1-5 and V is TRBV10-3; possibly TRBD1 for D (6 bases). In germline, CDR1 is ENHRY, CDR2 SYGVKD. V was shortened by 2 bases and J by 4 bases, with 15 bases between the two germline ends. The CDR3 is 16 residues long. The CDR3 reads CAISELQGLANQPQHF. The CDR3 DNA is TGTGCCATCAGTGAGCTCCAGGGGTTAGCAAATCAGCCCCAGCATTTT.

CDR3 in DNA: TGCAGCGTCTCTTCGGGAGAAGGGACCCAGTACTTC. It yields the protein CSVSSGEGTQYF. The rearrangement joins TRBV29-1 to TRBJ2-5, with D possibly TRBD2 on 6 matching bases. The CDR3 has 12 amino acids. Between the trimmed V and J ends, which lost 6 bases and 7 bases, there was a span of 15 bases. Per the germline V gene, CDR1 is SQVTM and CDR2 is ANQGSEA.